The 6 T cell receptor beta chains in this list originate from one sample, sequenced in a study of human T cells and chemical hapten exposure. Total RNA was isolated from unfractionated whole blood. Each CDR3 protein gets one entry after TCRdb re-called the 5' RACE reads with MiXCR. The table lists about 140,000 distinct CDR3 sequences, roughly 4.1% of them singletons. These receptors all come from a female donor in good health.

This clonotype occurred many times. This rearrangement joins TRBV4-2 to TRBJ2-3, with 13 bases lining up with TRBD2. The CDR3 totals 18 residues. Germline assignment: CDR1 LGHNA and CDR2 YNFKEQ. The V segment lost 3 bases and the J segment 5 bases; nucleotides outside the gene matches: 11. The CDR3 bases are TGTGCCAGCAGCCATGCTACTAGCGGGGGGGGAGGGGAAGATACGCAGTATTTT. Its translation is CASSHATSGGGGEDTQYF.

This clonotype was picked up many times. J is TRBJ1-4 and V is TRBV5-1; D is unclear. Trimming removed 4 bases at V and 0 bases at J, with 13 bases between. The CDR3 covers 16 residues. Germline CDR1 is SGHRS and CDR2 is YFSETQ. The CDR3 reads CASSARREATNEKLFF. The CDR3 coding sequence is TGCGCCAGCAGCGCCCGCAGAGAGGCAACTAATGAAAAACTGTTTTTT.

This clonotype has at least ten counts. This rearrangement joins TRBV5-5 to TRBJ2-2; 10 bases line up with TRBD2. Germline V lookup: CDR1 SGHKS, CDR2 YYEKEE (reference sequence). The CDR3 totals 19 residues. V lost 1 base to trimming and J lost 0 bases; unmatched junction nucleotides: 9. CDR3 protein: CASSLYPSGGTPNTGELFF. CDR3 bases: TGTGCCAGCAGCTTGTACCCTAGCGGGGGCACCCCGAACACCGGGGAGCTGTTTTTT.

The V and J genes are TRBV11-2 and TRBJ2-1; D not resolved. This CDR3 spans 12 amino acids. Germline V gives CDR1 SGHAT, CDR2 FQNNGV. Trimming cost V 0 bases and J 11 bases, with 8 bases left between them. The CDR3 sequence is CASSLDSNKQFF. CDR3 bases: TGTGCCAGCAGCTTAGACAGCAACAAGCAGTTCTTC.

This clonotype was picked up many times. The chain uses TRBV5-1 and TRBJ2-3; TRBD2 matches 8 bases. CDR1 SGHRS and CDR2 YFSETQ come from the germline V gene. CDR3 size: 15 residues. Trimming took 2 bases from V and 3 from J; bases not matched to a gene: 5. The CDR3 loop reads CASSFSGAATDTQYF. CDR3 sequence (DNA): TGCGCCAGCAGCTTTAGCGGGGCCGCGACAGATACGCAGTATTTT.

This rearrangement joins TRBV27 to TRBJ1-6, with a weak D call TRBD1 (5 bases). Germline V gene data show CDR1 as MNHEY and CDR2 as SMNVEV (reference sequence). The CDR3 runs 16 residues. V gave up 0 bases and J gave up 9 bases, with 15 bases separating them. CDR3 sequence reads: CASSLSYRDLSSPLHF. The CDR3 DNA is TGTGCCAGCAGTTTATCGTATAGGGACTTATCTTCACCCCTCCACTTT.